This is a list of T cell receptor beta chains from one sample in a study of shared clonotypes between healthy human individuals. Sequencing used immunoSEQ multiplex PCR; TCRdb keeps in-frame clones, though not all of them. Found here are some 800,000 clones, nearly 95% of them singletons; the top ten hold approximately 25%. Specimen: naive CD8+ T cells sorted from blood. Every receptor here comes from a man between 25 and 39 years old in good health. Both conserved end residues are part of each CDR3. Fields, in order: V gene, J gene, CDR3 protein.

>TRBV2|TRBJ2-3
CASMNPNLLLRTDTQYF
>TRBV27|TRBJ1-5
CASSLAGEKRPQHF
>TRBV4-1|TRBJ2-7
CASSQGSFSYEQYF
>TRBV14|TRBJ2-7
CASSSEREEYIYEQYF
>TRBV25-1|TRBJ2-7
CASSDSRSSYEQYF
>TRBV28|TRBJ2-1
CASRSSERSSYNEQFF
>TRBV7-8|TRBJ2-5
CASSLSLRGEWETQYF
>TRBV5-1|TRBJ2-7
CASSLGVGVDEQYF
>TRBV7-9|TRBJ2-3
CASSLKSVNAAVDTDTQYF
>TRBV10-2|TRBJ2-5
CASSEMVAGRETQYF
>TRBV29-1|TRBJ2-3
CSTTSRSDTQYF
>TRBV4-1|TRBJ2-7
CASSQAGGLDYEQYF
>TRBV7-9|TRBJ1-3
CASSLVGSASGNTIYF
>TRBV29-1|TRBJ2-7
CSVETGQLYSYEQYF
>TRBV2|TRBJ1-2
CASPSPYYGYTF
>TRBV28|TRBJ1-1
CASSVIQKNTEAFF
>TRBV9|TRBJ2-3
CASSVVSGVAGGDTQYF
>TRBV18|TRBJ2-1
CASSPRDRKNEQFF
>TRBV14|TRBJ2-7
CASSQLGADSSEQYF
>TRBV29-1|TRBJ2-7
CSVRGESDEQYF
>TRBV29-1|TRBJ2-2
CSFHPSNTGELFF
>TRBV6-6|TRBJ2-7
CASSYNLRYEQYF
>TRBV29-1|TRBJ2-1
CSVEEGYSYNEQFF
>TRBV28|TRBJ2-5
CASSSYRLRETQYF
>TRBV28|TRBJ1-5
CASSSAGAHQPQHF
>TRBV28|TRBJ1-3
CASSFGTAYGNTIYF
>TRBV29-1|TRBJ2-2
CSVGAGNTGELFF
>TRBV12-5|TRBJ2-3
CASGLRRGPADTQYF
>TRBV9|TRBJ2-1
CASSVGETGYNEQFF
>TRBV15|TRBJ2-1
CATRLAVNWDEQFF
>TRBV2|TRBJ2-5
CASTAGDFKVETQYF
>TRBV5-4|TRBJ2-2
CASSLGGPGELFF
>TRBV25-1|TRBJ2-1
CATSGQTNYNEQFF
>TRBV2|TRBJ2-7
CASSALGAGYEQYF
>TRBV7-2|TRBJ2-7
CASSLLGFYEQYF
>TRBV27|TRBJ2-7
CASSLMPSGTYEQYF
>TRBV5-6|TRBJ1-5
CASSLSGSGYSNQPQHF
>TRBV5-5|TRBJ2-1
CASSYGGVVEQFF
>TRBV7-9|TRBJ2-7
CASSPSGGSEQYF
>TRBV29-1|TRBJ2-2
CSAEDSPNTGELFF
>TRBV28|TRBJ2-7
CASSHPVMGVSPADEQYF